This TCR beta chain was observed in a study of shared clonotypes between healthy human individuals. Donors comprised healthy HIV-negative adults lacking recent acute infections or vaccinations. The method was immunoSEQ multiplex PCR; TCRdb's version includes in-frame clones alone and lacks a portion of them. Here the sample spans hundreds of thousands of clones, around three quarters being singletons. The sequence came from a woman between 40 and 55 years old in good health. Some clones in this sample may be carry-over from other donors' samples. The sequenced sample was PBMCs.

CDR3 nucleotides: TGTGCCAGCTCACCCGGGAACAACAATGAGCAGTTCTTC. Residues: CASSPGNNNEQFF. The V and J genes are TRBV18 and TRBJ2-1, with D possibly TRBD2 on 5 matching bases. CDR1 and CDR2 from the germline V gene are KGHSH and LQKENI. This CDR3 contains 13 residues. Deletions cut 3 bases from V and 5 bases from J, with 8 bases between.